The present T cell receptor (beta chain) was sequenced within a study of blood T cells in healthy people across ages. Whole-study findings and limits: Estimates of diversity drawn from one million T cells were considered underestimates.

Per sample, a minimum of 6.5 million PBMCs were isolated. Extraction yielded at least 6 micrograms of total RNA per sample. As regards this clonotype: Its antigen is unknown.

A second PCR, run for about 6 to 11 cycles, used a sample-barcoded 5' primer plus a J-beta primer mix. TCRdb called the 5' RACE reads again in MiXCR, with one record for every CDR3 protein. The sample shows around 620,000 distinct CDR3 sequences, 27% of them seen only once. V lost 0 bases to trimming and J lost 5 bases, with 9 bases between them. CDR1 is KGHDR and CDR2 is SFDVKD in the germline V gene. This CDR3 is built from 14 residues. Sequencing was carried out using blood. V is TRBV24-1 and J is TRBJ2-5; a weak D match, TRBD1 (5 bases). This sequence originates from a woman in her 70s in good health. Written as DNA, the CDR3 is TGTGCCACCAGTGATTTGCAGGGCTTGGAGACCCAGTACTTC. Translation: CATSDLQGLETQYF.